This T cell receptor (beta chain) was profiled in a study of Tregs in tolerant kidney transplant recipients (dated by TCRdb to 2018 to 2020). For the study in its entirety: The transplants used related donors along with nonmyeloablative bone marrow transplantation, and in the human trials mixed chimerism was transient. The study used TCRbeta sequencing to identify donor-specific regulatory T cells before combined kidney and bone marrow transplantation, then tracked those cells after transplant. General findings and caveats noted by the study authors: PCR primers changed over time for some patients, so nucleotide-level comparison across those patients' samples was not possible. Biological reproducibility was not directly addressed, though technical replication error appeared minimal. The most biologically relevant and donor-specific TCRbeta repertoire appeared to be identified by expanding Tregs with activated donor B cells. Donor-specific Treg expansion exceeded global Treg expansion in tolerant patients, suggesting antigen-driven rather than nonspecific expansion. Because the study included only a small number of patients, the results must be confirmed in larger populations and under other immunosuppression protocols.

What the time point label conveys for this sample: blood sample drawn before combined kidney and bone marrow transplant. Unstimulated Tregs (CD4+CD25+CD127-), CD4+ non-Tregs (CD4+CD25-), CD4 and CD8 cells were FACS-sorted from thawed PBMCs. Prior to Treg sorting, thawed PBMCs were rested overnight at 37 degrees C with around 210 IU/ml IL-2. The patients were a handful of recipients of combined kidney and bone marrow transplants from the ITN036ST trial, and samples were available only from these trial subjects. Healthy control blood was processed to PBMCs by Ficoll density gradient and cryopreserved, and patient PBMCs were collected before and after transplant. For TCRbeta CDR3 sequencing, genomic DNA was extracted from sorted cells using the QIAGEN DNeasy Blood and Tissue Kit. High-throughput TCRbeta CDR3 sequencing, which included PCR amplification with bias correction and internal controls, was done commercially through immunoSEQ. In the original analysis: Unique productive TCRbeta sequences were defined by CDR3 nucleotide sequence where primers matched, and otherwise by CDR3 amino acid sequence together with Vbeta and Jbeta genes. To correct sorting error, sequences shared between sorted populations at a frequency ratio of 2:1 or less were removed; the rest were assigned to the higher population. A sequence counted as donor-reactive if, in CFSE-low cells, the sequence had a frequency of at least 0.01% and was expanded at least 5-fold compared with unstimulated cells. Repertoire divergence was quantified by Jensen-Shannon divergence calculated from the top 100 TCRbeta sequences ranked by frequency. For samples with multiple sequencing runs, sorting error was corrected separately for each run before the runs were pooled. This immuneACCESS table, as held by TCRdb, lists in-frame sequences with V and J called but not all clones. Of the missing ones, under half trace to an unresolved V gene in checked studies; the others have no known cause. The D gene and trimming were derived from the DNA, and the V and J assignments and clone size from that table. Recorded for this sample are fewer than 80,000 clones; roughly 98% of them occurred a single time. Nearly 0.35% of the sample is taken by the ten largest.

Remarks on this clone: The specificity of this receptor is unknown. No base quality information exists; no much larger clone differs at one position.

The material sequenced was Tregs from blood, taken before the transplant. This clonotype was obtained from a human donor who received a combined kidney and bone marrow transplant.

In nucleotides, the sequence is TGTGCCAGCAGCAATCCAGGACTAGCGTTCACAGATACGCAGTATTTT. Its translation reads: CASSNPGLAFTDTQYF. The sequence links TRBV5-8 to TRBJ2-3; the central 9 bases match TRBD2. V has 4 bases trimmed and J has 2 bases trimmed; junction bases matching no gene number 8. The CDR3, cysteine through phenylalanine, is 16 amino acids long. The CDR3 DNA has 48 bases and is translated from base 1. The germline V gene supplies CDR1 SGHTS and CDR2 YDEGEE.